The 5 T cell receptor beta chains below come from one sample, sequenced in a study of Tregs in tolerant kidney transplant recipients. Here immunoSEQ multiplex PCR was the method, and the copy in TCRdb shows in-frame clones only, minus some. This table has 240,000 or so clones, roughly 80% appearing once. The material sequenced was CD4+ T cells from blood. The receptors here all came from a human donor in good health.

For this clone: Additional DNA sequences in this sample encode the identical CDR3. This chain links TRBV7-9 with TRBJ1-1, with D unresolved. V gave up 1 base and J gave up 0 bases, with 0 bases separating them. Germline V CDR1 and CDR2: SEHNR, FQNEAQ (reference sequence). CDR3 length: 12 residues. DNA of the CDR3: TGTGCCAGCAGCTTAGTGAACACTGAAGCTTTCTTT. Translated: CASSLVNTEAFF. The variable domain in full, completed from reference TRBV7-9 and TRBJ1-1, reads DTGVSQNPRHKITKRGQNVTFRCDPISEHNRLYWYRQTLGQGPEFLTYFQNEAQLEKSRLLSDRFSAERPKGSFSTLEIQRTEQGDSAMYLCASSLVNTEAFFGQGTRLTVV.

The rearrangement joins TRBV7-6 to TRBJ2-5; the match to TRBD2 covers 12 bases. This CDR3 has 17 residues. Trimming removed 4 bases from V and 2 bases from J; junction bases left unmatched: 8. CDR1 is SGHVS and CDR2 is FNYEAQ in the germline V gene. CDR3 residues: CASSSSLGLAGQETQYF. CDR3 DNA sequence: TGTGCCAGCAGCTCCTCCCTGGGACTAGCGGGTCAAGAGACCCAGTACTTC. Complete variable domain (other parts from reference TRBV7-6 and TRBJ2-5): GAGVSQSPRYKVTKRGQDVALRCDPISGHVSLYWYRQALGQGPEFLTYFNYEAQQDKSGLPNDRFSAERPEGSISTLTIQRTEQRDSAMYRCASSSSLGLAGQETQYFGPGTRLLVL.

This chain links TRBV6-6 with TRBJ2-3; the D is unclear. Per germline, CDR1 MNHNY and CDR2 SVGAGI (reference sequence). The CDR3 is 16 amino acids. V lost 0 bases and J 0 bases, leaving 10 bases between the germline ends. The CDR3 here is CASSYSAGYSTDTQYF. CDR3 DNA sequence: TGTGCCAGCAGTTACTCGGCCGGATACAGCACAGATACGCAGTATTTT.

CDR3 sequence: CAGAGQAYSPLHF. For the CDR3, the DNA is TGTGCCGGTGCGGGACAGGCTTATTCACCCCTCCACTTT. This sequence joins TRBV30 and TRBJ1-6, with 8 bases matching TRBD1. Germline CDR1 is GTSNPN and CDR2 is SVGIG (reference sequence). Trimming took 8 bases from V and 8 from J; bases not matched to a gene: 8. The CDR3 is 13 amino acids.

The chain recombines TRBV30 with TRBJ2-1; TRBD2 might be the D (5 bases). Germline CDR1 reads GTSNPN; CDR2 reads SVGIG (reference sequence). V was trimmed by 3 bases and J by 3 bases, leaving 9 bases between them. This CDR3 is built from 13 residues. CDR3 amino acids: CAWRTTLYNEQFF. As DNA, the CDR3 is TGTGCCTGGAGGACTACACTCTACAATGAGCAGTTCTTC.